This T cell receptor (beta chain) appears in the sequencing data of a study of cytomegalovirus exposure and HLA in healthy donors. As concerns this clone: Its antigen is currently unknown.

V was pared by 1 base and J by 5 bases, with 14 bases between. Per germline, CDR1 SGHTA and CDR2 FQGTGA. The CDR3 consists of 15 residues. Assay used: immunoSEQ multiplex PCR; TCRdb lists only in-frame clones, some missing. Altogether some 320,000 clones are present, approximately 86% being singletons, with the ten largest covering about 1%. Study results and limitations: Researchers counted over 150 TCR beta chains as cytomegalovirus-associated. Reports indicated that the classifier achieved high specificity and sensitivity in diagnosing cytomegalovirus status.

The J gene is TRBJ1-1, the V gene TRBV7-3, with D unresolved. The sequence was collected from a woman aged 30 to 39 in good health and CMV-seropositive. The sequenced sample consisted of PBMCs. The CDR3, as DNA: TGTGCCAGCAGCTTAAAATCCGGCCCCGGTACTGAAGCTTTCTTT. Its protein is CASSLKSGPGTEAFF.